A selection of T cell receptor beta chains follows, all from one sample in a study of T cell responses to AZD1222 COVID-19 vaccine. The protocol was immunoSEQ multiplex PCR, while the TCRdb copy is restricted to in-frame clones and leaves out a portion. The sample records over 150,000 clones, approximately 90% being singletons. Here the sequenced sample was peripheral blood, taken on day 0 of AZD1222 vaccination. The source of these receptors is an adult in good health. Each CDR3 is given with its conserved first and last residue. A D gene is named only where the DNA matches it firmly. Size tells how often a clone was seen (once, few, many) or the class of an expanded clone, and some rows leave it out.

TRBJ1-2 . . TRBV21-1 CASSTQGESYGYTF TGTGCCAGCAGCACGCAGGGTGAGAGCTATGGCTACACCTTC
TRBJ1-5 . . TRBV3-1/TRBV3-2 CASSQERGRGNQPQHF TGTGCCAGCAGCCAAGAACGGGGACGGGGCAATCAGCCCCAGCATTTT
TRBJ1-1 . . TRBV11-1 CASSFGPVMNTEAFF TGTGCCAGCAGCTTTGGGCCAGTCATGAACACTGAAGCTTTCTTT
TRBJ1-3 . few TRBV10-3 CATYTLTGAGNTIYF TGTGCCACCTACACCCTCACCGGGGCTGGAAACACCATATATTTT
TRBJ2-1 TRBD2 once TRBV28 CASSWGLAGGDNEQFF TGTGCCAGCAGTTGGGGACTAGCGGGGGGCGACAATGAGCAGTTCTTC
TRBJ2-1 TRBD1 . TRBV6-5 CASSYFGGTGTAEQFF TGTGCCAGCAGTTATTTTGGGGGGACAGGGACCGCTGAGCAGTTCTTC
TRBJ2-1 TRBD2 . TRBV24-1 CATSDPSGGRYNEQFF TGTGCCACCAGTGACCCTAGCGGGGGGCGCTACAATGAGCAGTTCTTC
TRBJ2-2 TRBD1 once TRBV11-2 CASSWGQFTGELFF TGTGCCAGCAGCTGGGGACAGTTCACCGGGGAGCTGTTTTTT
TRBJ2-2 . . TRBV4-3 CASSYETGELFF TGCGCCAGCAGCTATGAGACCGGGGAGCTGTTTTTT
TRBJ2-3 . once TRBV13 CASSSGPGSTDTQYF TGTGCCAGCAGCTCGGGCCCAGGTAGCACAGATACGCAGTATTTT
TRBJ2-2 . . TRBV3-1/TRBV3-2 CASSQDPVAVVAETNTGELFF TGTGCCAGCAGCCAAGATCCCGTCGCCGTGGTAGCGGAAACGAACACCGGGGAGCTGTTTTTT
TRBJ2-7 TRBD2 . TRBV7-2 CASSNLVAGGPQYF TGTGCCAGCAGCAACCTCGTAGCGGGGGGGCCTCAGTACTTC
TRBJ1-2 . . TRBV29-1 CSVDRNYGYTF TGCAGCGTTGACAGAAACTATGGCTACACCTTC
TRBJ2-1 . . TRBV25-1 CASSALDGSLYNEQFF TGTGCCAGCAGTGCCCTGGACGGATCACTCTACAATGAGCAGTTCTTC
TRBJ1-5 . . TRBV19 CASSGNPGDGRKPQHF TGTGCCAGTAGCGGAAACCCAGGAGACGGGAGGAAGCCCCAGCATTTT
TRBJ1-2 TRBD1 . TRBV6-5 CASSPGTGGNGYTF TGTGCCAGCAGTCCCGGGACAGGGGGGAATGGCTACACCTTC
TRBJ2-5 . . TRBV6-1 CASSVMREPKQETQYF TGTGCCAGCAGTGTTATGAGGGAACCTAAACAAGAGACCCAGTACTTC
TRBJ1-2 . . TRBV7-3 CASSLFGRDYGYTF TGTGCCAGCAGCTTATTCGGCAGAGACTATGGCTACACCTTC
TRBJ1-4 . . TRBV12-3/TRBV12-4 CASSPGRTEKLFF TGTGCCAGCAGTCCGGGAAGAACTGAAAAACTGTTTTTT
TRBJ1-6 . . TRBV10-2 CASSEEFPYPVFNSPLHF TGCGCCAGCAGTGAGGAGTTTCCGTATCCCGTCTTCAATTCACCCCTCCACTTT
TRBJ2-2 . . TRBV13 CASSPWGVGELFF TGTGCCAGCAGCCCCTGGGGTGTCGGGGAGCTGTTTTTT
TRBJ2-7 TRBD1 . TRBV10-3 CATEDSQGPTYEQYF TGTGCCACAGAAGACTCACAGGGGCCAACCTACGAGCAGTACTTC
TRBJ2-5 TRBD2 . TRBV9 CASSEGAGAGETQYF TGTGCCAGCAGCGAGGGAGCGGGGGCGGGAGAGACCCAGTACTTC
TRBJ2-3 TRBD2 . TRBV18 CASSPLAGATDTQYF TGTGCCAGCTCACCATTAGCGGGGGCCACAGATACGCAGTATTTT
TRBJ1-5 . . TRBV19 CASSIENYGNQPQHF TGTGCCAGTAGTATAGAAAACTATGGCAATCAGCCCCAGCATTTT
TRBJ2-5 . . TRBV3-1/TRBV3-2 CASSHPQVGGGQETQYF TGTGCCAGCAGCCACCCCCAAGTTGGAGGGGGCCAAGAGACCCAGTACTTC
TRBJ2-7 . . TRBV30 CAWSESDYPYEQYF TGTGCCTGGAGTGAGTCGGACTACCCCTACGAGCAGTACTTC
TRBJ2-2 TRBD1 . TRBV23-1 CARQDRANTGELFF TGCGCCAGACAGGACAGGGCCAACACCGGGGAGCTGTTTTTT
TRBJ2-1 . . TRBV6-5 CASSSGLEQFF TGTGCCAGCAGTTCGGGCCTAGAGCAGTTCTTC
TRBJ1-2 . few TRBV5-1 CASSLESGRYGYTF TGCGCCAGCAGCTTGGAGTCAGGCCGCTATGGCTACACCTTC
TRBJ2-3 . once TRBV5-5 CASSTTDTQYF TGTGCCAGCAGCACCACAGATACGCAGTATTTT
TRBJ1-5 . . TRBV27 CASSLVYSYSNQPQHF TGTGCCAGCAGTTTAGTGTACAGTTATAGCAATCAGCCCCAGCATTTT
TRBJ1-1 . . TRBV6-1 CASSEIRFHDTEAFF TGTGCCAGCAGTGAAATCCGGTTTCACGACACTGAAGCTTTCTTT
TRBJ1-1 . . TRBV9 CASSVTGQMNTEAFF TGTGCCAGCAGCGTAACCGGACAGATGAACACTGAAGCTTTCTTT
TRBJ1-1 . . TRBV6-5 CASRIIQGNTEAFF TGTGCCAGCAGGATAATACAGGGGAACACTGAAGCTTTCTTT
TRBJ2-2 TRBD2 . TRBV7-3 CASRQTSVTGELFF TGTGCCAGCAGACAAACTAGCGTCACCGGGGAGCTGTTTTTT
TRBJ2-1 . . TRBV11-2 CASKRGPGVYNEQFF TGTGCCAGCAAAAGAGGGCCCGGGGTCTACAATGAGCAGTTCTTC
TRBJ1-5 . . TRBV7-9 CASSPGQPYSNQPQHF TGTGCCAGCAGCCCCGGGCAGCCATATAGCAATCAGCCCCAGCATTTT
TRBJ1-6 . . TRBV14 CASSQDFSSYRPLHF TGTGCCAGCAGCCAAGATTTTTCCAGTTACCGACCCCTCCACTTT